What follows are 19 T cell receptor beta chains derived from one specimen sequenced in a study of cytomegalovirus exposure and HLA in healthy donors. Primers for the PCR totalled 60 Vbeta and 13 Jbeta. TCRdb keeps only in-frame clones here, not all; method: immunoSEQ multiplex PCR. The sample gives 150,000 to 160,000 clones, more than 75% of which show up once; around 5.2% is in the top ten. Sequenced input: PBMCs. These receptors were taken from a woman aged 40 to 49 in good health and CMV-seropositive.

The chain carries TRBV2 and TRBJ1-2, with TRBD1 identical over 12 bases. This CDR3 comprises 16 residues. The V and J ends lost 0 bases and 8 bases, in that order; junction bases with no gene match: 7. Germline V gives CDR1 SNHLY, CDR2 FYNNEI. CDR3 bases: TGTGCCAGCAGTGAAGCTGGGACAGGGGGCATCATAGGCTACACCTTC. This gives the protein CASSEAGTGGIIGYTF.

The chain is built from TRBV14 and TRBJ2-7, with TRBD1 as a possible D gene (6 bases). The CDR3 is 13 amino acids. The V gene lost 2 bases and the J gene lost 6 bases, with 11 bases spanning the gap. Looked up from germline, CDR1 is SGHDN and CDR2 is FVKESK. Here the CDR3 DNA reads TGTGCCAGCAGCCAACAGGGGTACGGCGAGCAGTACTTC. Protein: CASSQQGYGEQYF. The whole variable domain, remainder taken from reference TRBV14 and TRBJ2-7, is EAGVTQFPSHSVIEKGQTVTLRCDPISGHDNLYWYRRVMGKEIKFLLHFVKESKQDESGMPNNRFLAERTGGTYSTLKVQPAELEDSGVYFCASSQQGYGEQYFGPGTRLTVT.

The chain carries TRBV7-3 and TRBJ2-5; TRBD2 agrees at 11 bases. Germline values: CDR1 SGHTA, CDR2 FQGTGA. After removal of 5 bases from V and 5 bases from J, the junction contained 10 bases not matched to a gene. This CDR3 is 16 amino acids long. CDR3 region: CASSAGLAGPGETQYF. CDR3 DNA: TGTGCCAGCAGCGCCGGACTAGCGGGCCCTGGGGAGACCCAGTACTTC. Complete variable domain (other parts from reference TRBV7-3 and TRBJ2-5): GAGVSQTPSNKVTEKGKYVELRCDPISGHTALYWYRQSLGQGPEFLIYFQGTGAADDSGLPNDRFFAVRPEGSVSTLKIQRTERGDSAVYLCASSAGLAGPGETQYFGPGTRLLVL.

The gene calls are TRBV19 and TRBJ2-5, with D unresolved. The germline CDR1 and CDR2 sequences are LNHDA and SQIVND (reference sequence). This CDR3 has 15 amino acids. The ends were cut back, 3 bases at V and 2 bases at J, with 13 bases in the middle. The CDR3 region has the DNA TGTGCCAGTAGTATCCTGGGCCCCGCTCAAGAGACCCAGTACTTC. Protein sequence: CASSILGPAQETQYF.

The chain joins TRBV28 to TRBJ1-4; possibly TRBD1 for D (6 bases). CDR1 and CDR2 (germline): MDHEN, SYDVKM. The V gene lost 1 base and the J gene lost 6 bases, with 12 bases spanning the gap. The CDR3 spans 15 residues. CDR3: CASSLSGGGDEKLFF. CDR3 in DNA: TGTGCCAGCAGTTTATCGGGGGGGGGCGATGAAAAACTGTTTTTT.

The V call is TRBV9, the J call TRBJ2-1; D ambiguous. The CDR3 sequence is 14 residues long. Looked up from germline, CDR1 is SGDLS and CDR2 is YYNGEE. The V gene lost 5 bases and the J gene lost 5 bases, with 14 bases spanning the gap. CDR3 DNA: TGTGCCAGCAGTAAGAGATTTACAGACAATGAGCAGTTCTTC. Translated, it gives CASSKRFTDNEQFF.

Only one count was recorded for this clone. The CDR3 DNA follows: TGCGCCAGCAGCCAAGACCCCCTAGCGGGAGGGTCTGAGCAGTTCTTC. It encodes CASSQDPLAGGSEQFF. This chain connects TRBV4-1 to TRBJ2-1; 12 nucleotides align to TRBD2. CDR3 length: 16 residues. J gave up 9 bases and V 0 bases, and 6 bases lay outside the gene matches. CDR1 and CDR2 from the germline V gene are MGHRA and YSYEKL.

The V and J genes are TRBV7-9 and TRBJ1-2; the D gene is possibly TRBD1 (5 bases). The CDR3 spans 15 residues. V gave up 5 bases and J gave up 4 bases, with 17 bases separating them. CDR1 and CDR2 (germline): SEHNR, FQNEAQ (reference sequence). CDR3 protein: CASSLGAPRGYGYTF. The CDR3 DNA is TGTGCCAGCAGCCTAGGGGCCCCAAGGGGCTATGGCTACACCTTC.

The CDR3 sequence is CASSVEGTVLAGELFF. The DNA for the CDR3 is TGTGCCAGCAGCGTAGAGGGGACAGTTCTGGCCGGGGAGCTGTTTTTT. The V call is TRBV9, the J call TRBJ2-2; 7 bases agree with TRBD1. The CDR3 has 16 residues. The junction had 8 bases not matched to a gene; V was cut back by 0 bases and J by 6 bases. The germline gives CDR1 SGDLS, CDR2 YYNGEE.

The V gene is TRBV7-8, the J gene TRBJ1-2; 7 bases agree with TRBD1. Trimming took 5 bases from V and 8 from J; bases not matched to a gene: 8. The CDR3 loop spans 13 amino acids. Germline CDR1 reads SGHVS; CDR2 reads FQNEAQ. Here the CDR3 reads CASSQTTGMGYTF. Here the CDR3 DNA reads TGTGCCAGCAGCCAAACGACAGGGATGGGCTACACCTTC.

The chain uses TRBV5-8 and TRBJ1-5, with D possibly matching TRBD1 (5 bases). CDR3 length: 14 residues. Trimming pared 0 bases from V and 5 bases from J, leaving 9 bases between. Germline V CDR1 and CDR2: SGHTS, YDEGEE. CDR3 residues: CASSLGQGYQPQHF. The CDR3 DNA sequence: TGTGCCAGCAGCTTGGGGCAGGGTTATCAGCCCCAGCATTTT.

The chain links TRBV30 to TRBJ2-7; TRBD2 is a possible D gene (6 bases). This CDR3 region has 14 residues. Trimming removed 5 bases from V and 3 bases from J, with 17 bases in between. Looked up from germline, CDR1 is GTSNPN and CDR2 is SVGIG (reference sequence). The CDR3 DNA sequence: TGTGCCTGGTCCCTCGGGGGTGGCGGCTACGAGCAGTACTTC. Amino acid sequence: CAWSLGGGGYEQYF.

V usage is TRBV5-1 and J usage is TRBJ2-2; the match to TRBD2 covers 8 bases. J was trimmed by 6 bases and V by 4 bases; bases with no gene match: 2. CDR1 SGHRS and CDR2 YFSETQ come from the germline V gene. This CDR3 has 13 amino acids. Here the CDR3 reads CASSPGRAGELFF. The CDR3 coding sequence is TGCGCCAGCAGCCCCGGGAGGGCCGGGGAGCTGTTTTTT.

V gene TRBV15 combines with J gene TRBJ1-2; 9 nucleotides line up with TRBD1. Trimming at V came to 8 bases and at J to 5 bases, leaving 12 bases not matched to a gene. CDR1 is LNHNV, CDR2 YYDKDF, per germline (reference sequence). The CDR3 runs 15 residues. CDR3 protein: CATCGPTGTGYGYTF. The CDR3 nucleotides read TGTGCCACCTGCGGGCCTACCGGGACAGGGTATGGCTACACCTTC.

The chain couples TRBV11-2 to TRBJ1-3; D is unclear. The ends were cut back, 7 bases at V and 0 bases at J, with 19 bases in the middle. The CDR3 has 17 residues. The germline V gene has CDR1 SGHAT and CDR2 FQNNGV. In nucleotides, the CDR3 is TGTGCCAGCACCCTTAGCCCTGGGGAGGCCTCTGGAAACACCATATATTTT. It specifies CASTLSPGEASGNTIYF.

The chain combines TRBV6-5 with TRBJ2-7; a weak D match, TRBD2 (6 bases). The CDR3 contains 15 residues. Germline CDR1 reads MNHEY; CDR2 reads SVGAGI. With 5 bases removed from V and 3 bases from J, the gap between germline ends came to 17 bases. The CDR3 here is CASSKRGTGDYEQYF. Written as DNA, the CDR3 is TGTGCCAGCAGTAAACGGGGGACTGGAGACTACGAGCAGTACTTC.

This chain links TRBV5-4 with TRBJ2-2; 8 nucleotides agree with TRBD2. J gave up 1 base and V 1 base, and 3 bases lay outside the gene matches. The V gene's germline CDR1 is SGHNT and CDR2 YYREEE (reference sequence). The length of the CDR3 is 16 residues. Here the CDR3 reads CASSLQGLENTGELFF. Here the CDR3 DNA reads TGTGCCAGCAGCTTGCAGGGACTAGAGAACACCGGGGAGCTGTTTTTT.

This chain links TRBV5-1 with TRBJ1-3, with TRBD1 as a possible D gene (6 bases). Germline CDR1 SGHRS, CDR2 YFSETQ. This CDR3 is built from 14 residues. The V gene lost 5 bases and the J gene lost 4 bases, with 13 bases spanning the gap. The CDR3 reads CASSQGTPGNTIYF. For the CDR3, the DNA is TGCGCCAGCAGTCAGGGGACACCAGGAAACACCATATATTTT.

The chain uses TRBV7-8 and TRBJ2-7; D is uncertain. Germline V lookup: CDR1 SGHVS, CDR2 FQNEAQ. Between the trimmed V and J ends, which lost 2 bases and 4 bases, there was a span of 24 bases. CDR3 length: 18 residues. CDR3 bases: TGTGCCAGCAGCTTACTGAGATTACAGTCCCGCAACTTGTACGAGCAGTACTTC. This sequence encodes CASSLLRLQSRNLYEQYF.